These 10 T cell receptor beta chains were sequenced from one sample in a study of beta chain features in type 1 diabetes. As every portion of the isolated RNA was reverse transcribed, the sequencing read expressed TCRB transcripts. The method was immunoSEQ multiplex PCR; TCRdb's version includes in-frame clones alone and lacks a portion of them. This table has 300,000 to 350,000 clones, roughly 8% appearing once. Source material: central memory CD4+ T cells from blood. The receptors were sampled from a woman under 30 in good health.

This sequence joins TRBV27 and TRBJ2-5; TRBD2 is a possible D gene (6 bases). Between the trimmed V and J ends, which lost 0 bases and 1 base, there was a span of 12 bases. CDR1 is MNHEY and CDR2 is SMNVEV in the germline V gene (reference sequence). This CDR3 spans 16 amino acids. This chain's CDR3 is CASSLSGIGGQETQYF. For the CDR3, the DNA is TGTGCCAGCAGTTTATCGGGAATCGGGGGCCAAGAGACCCAGTACTTC.

This clone was seen repeatedly, ten times or more. The rearrangement uses TRBV11-2 and TRBJ2-2; 7 bases align to TRBD2. V shed 5 bases, J shed 5 bases, and the junction held 14 bases outside the gene matches. The CDR3 runs 17 residues. The germline V gene encodes CDR1 SGHAT and CDR2 FQNNGV. The CDR3 here is CASSPGSGSGTTGELFF. The CDR3 nucleotides are TGTGCCAGCAGCCCCGGGAGTGGAAGCGGGACGACCGGGGAGCTGTTTTTT.

Note on this clone: An end of the junction does not agree with germline; a read error may underlie this. The chain links TRBV7-2 to TRBJ2-7, with 8 nucleotides matching TRBD2. The CDR3 sequence is 16 residues long. Germline V gene lookup returns CDR1 SGHTA and CDR2 FQGNSA. The CDR3: CASNLASSGRFYEQYF. CDR3 DNA sequence: TGTGCCAGCAACTTAGCTAGCAGCGGGAGATTCTACGAGCAGTACTTC.

This clone was detected many times. The rearrangement joins TRBV7-8 to TRBJ2-5; 14 bases are a match to TRBD2. After removal of 5 bases from V and 4 bases from J, the junction contained 3 bases not matched to a gene. Germline CDR1 and CDR2: SGHVS and FQNEAQ. The CDR3 consists of 15 residues. CDR3: CASSPGLAGVETQYF. The CDR3 nucleotides are TGTGCCAGCAGCCCGGGACTAGCGGGAGTAGAGACCCAGTACTTC.

This rearrangement joins TRBV5-5 to TRBJ1-2; 7 nucleotides align to TRBD1. V trimming: 4 bases; J trimming: 10 bases; junction bases outside the gene matches: 13. The CDR3 is made up of 14 amino acids. Germline V gives CDR1 SGHKS, CDR2 YYEKEE (reference sequence). DNA of the CDR3: TGTGCCAGCAGCCCGGAATTCAGACAGGGTGACTACACCTTC. It translates to CASSPEFRQGDYTF.

This clone was seen a few times. This chain joins TRBV19 and TRBJ2-6; D might be TRBD1 or TRBD2, each matching 5 bases. CDR1 is LNHDA and CDR2 is SQIVND in the germline V gene (reference sequence). The ends were cut back, 4 bases at V and 0 bases at J, with 16 bases in the middle. The CDR3 contains 18 residues. The CDR3 sequence is CASSRRQTTNSGANVLTF. CDR3 coding DNA: TGTGCCAGTAGTAGAAGACAGACTACGAACTCTGGGGCCAACGTCCTGACTTTC.

This chain connects TRBV18 to TRBJ2-1, with D perhaps TRBD1 (5 bases). CDR1 KGHSH and CDR2 LQKENI come from the germline V gene. The germline V and J ends were trimmed by 3 bases and 3 bases, with 12 bases remaining between them. CDR3 length equals 15 residues. This chain's CDR3 is CASSPGSGYYNEQFF. The CDR3 nucleotides are TGTGCCAGCTCACCCGGTTCAGGGTACTACAATGAGCAGTTCTTC.

The sample holds a few counts of this clone. The sample contains more than one DNA sequence encoding this CDR3. V is TRBV7-2 and J is TRBJ2-7, with 11 positions matching TRBD2. The CDR3 is 15 amino acids. Germline assignment: CDR1 SGHTA and CDR2 FQGNSA. Unmatched junction bases numbered 3, after V lost 2 bases and J lost 3 bases. In DNA, the CDR3 is TGTGCCAGCAGCTTATCCGGGACTAGCGGCTACGAGCAGTACTTC. This gives the protein CASSLSGTSGYEQYF.

This clone has ten or more counts. The V and J genes are TRBV6-5 and TRBJ1-1, with D possibly TRBD1 on 5 matching bases. The germline V and J ends were trimmed by 8 bases and 5 bases, with 12 bases remaining between them. Germline V lookup: CDR1 MNHEY, CDR2 SVGAGI. The CDR3 spans 12 residues. CDR3 nucleotides: TGTGCCAGCGGCAGGGTAATTACTGAAGCTTTCTTT. Translating it yields CASGRVITEAFF.

This clone was found many times. The V and J genes are TRBV10-2 and TRBJ2-2; D ambiguous. This CDR3 has 13 amino acids. CDR1 and CDR2 from the germline V gene are WSHSY and SAAADI. V gave up 2 bases and J gave up 1 base, with 2 bases separating them. The CDR3 DNA reads TGCGCCAGCAGTGAGCGGAACACCGGGGAGCTGTTTTTT. It codes for CASSERNTGELFF.